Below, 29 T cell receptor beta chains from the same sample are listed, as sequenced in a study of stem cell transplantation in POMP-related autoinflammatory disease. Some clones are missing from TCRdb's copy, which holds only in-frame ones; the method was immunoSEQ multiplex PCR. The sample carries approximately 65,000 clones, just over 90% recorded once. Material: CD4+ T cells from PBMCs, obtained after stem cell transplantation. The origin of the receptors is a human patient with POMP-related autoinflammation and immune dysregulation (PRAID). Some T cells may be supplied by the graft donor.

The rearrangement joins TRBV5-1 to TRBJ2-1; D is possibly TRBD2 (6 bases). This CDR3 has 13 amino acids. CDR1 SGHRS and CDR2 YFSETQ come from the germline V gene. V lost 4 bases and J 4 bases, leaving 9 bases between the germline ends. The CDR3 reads CASSPGVYNEQFF. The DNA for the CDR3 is TGCGCCAGCAGCCCGGGGGTTTACAATGAGCAGTTCTTC.

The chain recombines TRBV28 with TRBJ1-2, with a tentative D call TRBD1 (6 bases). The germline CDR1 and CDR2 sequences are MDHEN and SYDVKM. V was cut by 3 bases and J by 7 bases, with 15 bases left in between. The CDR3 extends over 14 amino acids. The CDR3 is CASSFRGAWGGYTF. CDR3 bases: TGTGCCAGCAGTTTCCGGGGGGCATGGGGTGGCTACACCTTC.

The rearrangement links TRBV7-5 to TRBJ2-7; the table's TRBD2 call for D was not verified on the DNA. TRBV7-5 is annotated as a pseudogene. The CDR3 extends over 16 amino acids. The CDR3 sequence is CVRSPNPRRRGCEQYV. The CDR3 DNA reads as TGTGTCAGAAGCCCGAACCCCCGCAGGAGGGGATGCGAGCAGTACGTC.

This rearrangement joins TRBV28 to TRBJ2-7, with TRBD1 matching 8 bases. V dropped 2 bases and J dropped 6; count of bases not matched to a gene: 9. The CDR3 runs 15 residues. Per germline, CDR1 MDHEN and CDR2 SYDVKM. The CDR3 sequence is CASSLGGQEAPEQYV. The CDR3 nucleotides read TGTGCCAGCAGTTTAGGGGGACAGGAAGCCCCCGAGCAGTACGTC.

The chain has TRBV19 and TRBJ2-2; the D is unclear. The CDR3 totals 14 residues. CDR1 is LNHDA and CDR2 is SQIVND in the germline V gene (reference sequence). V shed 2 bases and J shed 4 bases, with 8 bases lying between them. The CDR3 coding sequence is TGTGCCAGTAGTATAAGACCCGTCACCGGGGAGCTGTTTTTT. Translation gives CASSIRPVTGELFF.

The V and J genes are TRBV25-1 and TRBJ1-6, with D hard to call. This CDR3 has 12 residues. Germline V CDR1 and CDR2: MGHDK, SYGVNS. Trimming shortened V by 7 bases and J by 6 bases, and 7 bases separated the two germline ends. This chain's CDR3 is CASNEGNSPLHF. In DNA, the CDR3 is TGTGCCAGCAACGAGGGTAATTCACCCCTCCACTTT. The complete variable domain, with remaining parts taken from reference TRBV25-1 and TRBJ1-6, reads EADIYQTPRYLVIGTGKKITLECSQTMGHDKMYWYQQDPGMELHLIHYSYGVNSTEKGDLSSESTVSRIRTEHFPLTLESARPSHTSQYLCASNEGNSPLHFGNGTRLTVT.

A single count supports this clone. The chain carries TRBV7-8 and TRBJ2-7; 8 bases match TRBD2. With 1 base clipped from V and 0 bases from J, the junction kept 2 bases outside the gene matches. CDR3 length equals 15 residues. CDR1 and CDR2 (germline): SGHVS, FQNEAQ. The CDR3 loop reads CASSLERGTSYEQYF. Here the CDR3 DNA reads TGTGCCAGCAGCTTAGAGCGGGGGACCTCCTACGAGCAGTACTTC.

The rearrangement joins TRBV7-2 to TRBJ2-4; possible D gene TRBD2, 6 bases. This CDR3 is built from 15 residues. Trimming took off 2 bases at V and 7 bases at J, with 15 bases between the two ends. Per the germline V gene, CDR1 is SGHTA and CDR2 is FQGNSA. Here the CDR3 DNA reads TGTGCCAGCAGCTTAAAGTCGCTCGCGGGGAACATTCAGTACTTC. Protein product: CASSLKSLAGNIQYF.

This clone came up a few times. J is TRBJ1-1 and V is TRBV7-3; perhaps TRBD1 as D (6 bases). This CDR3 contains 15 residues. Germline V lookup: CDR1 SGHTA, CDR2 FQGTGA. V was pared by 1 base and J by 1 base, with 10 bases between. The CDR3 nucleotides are TGTGCCAGCAGCTTAATGGGGGCGGAGAACACTGAAGCTTTCTTT. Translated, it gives CASSLMGAENTEAFF.

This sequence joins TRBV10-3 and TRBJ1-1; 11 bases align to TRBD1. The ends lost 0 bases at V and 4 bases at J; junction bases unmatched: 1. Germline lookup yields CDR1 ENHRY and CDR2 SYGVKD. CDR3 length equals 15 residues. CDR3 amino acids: CAISESGTGGTEAFF. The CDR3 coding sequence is TGTGCCATCAGTGAGTCAGGGACAGGGGGCACTGAAGCTTTCTTT.

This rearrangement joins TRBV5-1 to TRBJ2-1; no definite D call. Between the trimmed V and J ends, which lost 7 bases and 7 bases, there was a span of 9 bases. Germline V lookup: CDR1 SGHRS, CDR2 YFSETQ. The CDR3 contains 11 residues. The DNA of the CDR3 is TGCGCCAGCCGTTTAGCAAATGAGCAGTTCTTC. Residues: CASRLANEQFF.

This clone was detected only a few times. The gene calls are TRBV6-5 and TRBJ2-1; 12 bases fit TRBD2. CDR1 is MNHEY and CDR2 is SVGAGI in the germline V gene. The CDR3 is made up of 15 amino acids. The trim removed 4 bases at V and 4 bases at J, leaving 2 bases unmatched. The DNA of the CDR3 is TGTGCCAGCAGTTCCGGACTAGCGGGGTACAATGAGCAGTTCTTC. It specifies CASSSGLAGYNEQFF.

CDR3 bases: TGCGCCAGCAGCTTGGGCAGGGGTGAAGCTTTCTTT. It is translated as CASSLGRGEAFF. J is TRBJ1-1 and V is TRBV5-1; D might be TRBD1 (6 bases). CDR1 and CDR2 (germline): SGHRS, YFSETQ. The CDR3 covers 12 residues. Trimming left V 0 bases short and J 7 bases short, with 7 bases between.

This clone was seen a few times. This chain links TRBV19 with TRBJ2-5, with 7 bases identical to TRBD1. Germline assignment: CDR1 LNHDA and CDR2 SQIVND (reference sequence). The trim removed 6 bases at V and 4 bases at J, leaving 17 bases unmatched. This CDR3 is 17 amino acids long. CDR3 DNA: TGTGCCAGTAGACCTGGGCTCACAGGGGTCCGTCGAGAGACCCAGTACTTC. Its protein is CASRPGLTGVRRETQYF.

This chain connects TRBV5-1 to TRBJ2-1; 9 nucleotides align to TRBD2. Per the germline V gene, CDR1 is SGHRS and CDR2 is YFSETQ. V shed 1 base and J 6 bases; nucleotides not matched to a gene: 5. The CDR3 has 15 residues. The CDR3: CASSLPGLAVNEQFF. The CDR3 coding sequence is TGCGCCAGCAGCTTGCCGGGACTAGCCGTCAATGAGCAGTTCTTC.

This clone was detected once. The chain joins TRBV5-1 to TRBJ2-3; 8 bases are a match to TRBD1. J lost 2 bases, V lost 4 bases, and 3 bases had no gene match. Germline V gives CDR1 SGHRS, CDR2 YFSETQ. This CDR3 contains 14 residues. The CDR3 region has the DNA TGCGCCAGCAGCGAGGACAGGGACACAGATACGCAGTATTTT. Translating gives CASSEDRDTDTQYF.

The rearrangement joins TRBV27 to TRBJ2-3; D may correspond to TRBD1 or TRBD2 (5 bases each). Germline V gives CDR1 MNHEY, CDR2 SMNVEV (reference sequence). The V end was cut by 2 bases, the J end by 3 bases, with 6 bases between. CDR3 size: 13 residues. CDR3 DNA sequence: TGTGCCAGCAGTTTAGGGGGAACAGATACGCAGTATTTT. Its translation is CASSLGGTDTQYF.

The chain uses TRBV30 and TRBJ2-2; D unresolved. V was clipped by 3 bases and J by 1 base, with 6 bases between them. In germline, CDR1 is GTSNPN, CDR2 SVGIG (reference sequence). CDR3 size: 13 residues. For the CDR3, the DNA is TGTGCCTGGAGCCCCGTGAACACCGGGGAGCTGTTTTTT. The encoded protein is CAWSPVNTGELFF.

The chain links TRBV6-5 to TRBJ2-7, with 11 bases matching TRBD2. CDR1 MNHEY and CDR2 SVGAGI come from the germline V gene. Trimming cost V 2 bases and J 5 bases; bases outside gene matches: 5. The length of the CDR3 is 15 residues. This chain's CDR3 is CASSYTTSGKNEQYF. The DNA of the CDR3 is TGTGCCAGCAGTTACACGACTAGCGGGAAGAACGAGCAGTACTTC.

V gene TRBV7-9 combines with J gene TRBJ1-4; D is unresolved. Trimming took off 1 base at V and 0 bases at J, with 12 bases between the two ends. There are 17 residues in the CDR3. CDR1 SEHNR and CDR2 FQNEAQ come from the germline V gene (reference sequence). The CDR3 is CASSLGRAKATNEKLFF. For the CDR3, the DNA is TGTGCCAGCAGCTTAGGCCGGGCAAAAGCAACTAATGAAAAACTGTTTTTT.

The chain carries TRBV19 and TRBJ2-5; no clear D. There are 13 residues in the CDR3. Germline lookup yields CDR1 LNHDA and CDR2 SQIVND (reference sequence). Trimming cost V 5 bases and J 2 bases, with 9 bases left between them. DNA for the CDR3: TGTGCCAGTAGTTCCCGTGAGCAAGAGACCCAGTACTTC. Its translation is CASSSREQETQYF.

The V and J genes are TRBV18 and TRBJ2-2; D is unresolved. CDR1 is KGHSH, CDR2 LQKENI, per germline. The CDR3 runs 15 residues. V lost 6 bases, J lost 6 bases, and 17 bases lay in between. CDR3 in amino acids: CASSYSTTQAGELFF. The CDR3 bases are TGTGCCAGCTCGTATTCTACTACCCAGGCCGGGGAGCTGTTTTTT.

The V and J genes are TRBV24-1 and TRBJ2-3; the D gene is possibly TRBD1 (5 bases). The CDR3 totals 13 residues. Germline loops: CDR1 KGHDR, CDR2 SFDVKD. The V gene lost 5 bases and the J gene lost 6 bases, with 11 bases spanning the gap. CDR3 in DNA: TGTGCCACCAGTGCGACAGTGTCGGATACGCAGTATTTT. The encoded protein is CATSATVSDTQYF.

This CDR3 reads CASSWGTENSPLHF. The CDR3 DNA is TGCGCCAGCAGCTGGGGGACCGAAAATTCACCCCTCCACTTT. V is TRBV5-1 and J is TRBJ1-6; perhaps TRBD1 as D (5 bases). The CDR3 has 14 residues. V gave up 3 bases and J gave up 7 bases, with 11 bases separating them. CDR1 is SGHRS and CDR2 is YFSETQ in the germline V gene. Filled out from reference TRBV5-1 and TRBJ1-6, the complete variable domain reads KAGVTQTPRYLIKTRGQQVTLSCSPISGHRSVSWYQQTPGQGLQFLFEYFSETQRNKGNFPGRFSGRQFSNSRSEMNVSTLELGDSALYLCASSWGTENSPLHFGNGTRLTVT.

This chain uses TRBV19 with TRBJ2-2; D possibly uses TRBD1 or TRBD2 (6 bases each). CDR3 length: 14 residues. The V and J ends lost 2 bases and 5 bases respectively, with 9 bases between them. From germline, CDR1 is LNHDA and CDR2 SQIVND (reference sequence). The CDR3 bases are TGTGCCAGTAGTATAAGAGGGGGGACCGGGGAGCTGTTTTTT. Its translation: CASSIRGGTGELFF.

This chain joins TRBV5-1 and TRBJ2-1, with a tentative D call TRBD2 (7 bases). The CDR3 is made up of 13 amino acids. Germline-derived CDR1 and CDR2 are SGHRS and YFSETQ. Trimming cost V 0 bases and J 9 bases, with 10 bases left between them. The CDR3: CASSLAGGLEQFF. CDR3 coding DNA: TGCGCCAGCAGCTTGGCGGGGGGCCTTGAGCAGTTCTTC.

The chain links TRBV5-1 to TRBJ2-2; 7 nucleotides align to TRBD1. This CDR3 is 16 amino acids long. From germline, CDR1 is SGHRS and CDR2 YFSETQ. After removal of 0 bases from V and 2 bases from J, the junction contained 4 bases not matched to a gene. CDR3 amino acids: CASSLAAGGNTGELFF. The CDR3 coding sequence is TGCGCCAGCAGCTTGGCGGCAGGGGGAAACACCGGGGAGCTGTTTTTT.

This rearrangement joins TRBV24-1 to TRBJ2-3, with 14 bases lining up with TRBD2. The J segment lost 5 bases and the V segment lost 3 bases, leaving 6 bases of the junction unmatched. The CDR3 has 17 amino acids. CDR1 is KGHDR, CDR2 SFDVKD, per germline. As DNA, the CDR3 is TGTGCCACCAGTGATCCGGGACTAGCGGGAGAGGGAGATACGCAGTATTTT. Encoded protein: CATSDPGLAGEGDTQYF.

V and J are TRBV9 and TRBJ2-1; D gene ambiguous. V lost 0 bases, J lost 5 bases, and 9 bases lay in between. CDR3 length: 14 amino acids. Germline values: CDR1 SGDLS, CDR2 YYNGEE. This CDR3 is CASSVGTTNNEQFF. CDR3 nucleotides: TGTGCCAGCAGCGTAGGTACTACCAACAATGAGCAGTTCTTC.